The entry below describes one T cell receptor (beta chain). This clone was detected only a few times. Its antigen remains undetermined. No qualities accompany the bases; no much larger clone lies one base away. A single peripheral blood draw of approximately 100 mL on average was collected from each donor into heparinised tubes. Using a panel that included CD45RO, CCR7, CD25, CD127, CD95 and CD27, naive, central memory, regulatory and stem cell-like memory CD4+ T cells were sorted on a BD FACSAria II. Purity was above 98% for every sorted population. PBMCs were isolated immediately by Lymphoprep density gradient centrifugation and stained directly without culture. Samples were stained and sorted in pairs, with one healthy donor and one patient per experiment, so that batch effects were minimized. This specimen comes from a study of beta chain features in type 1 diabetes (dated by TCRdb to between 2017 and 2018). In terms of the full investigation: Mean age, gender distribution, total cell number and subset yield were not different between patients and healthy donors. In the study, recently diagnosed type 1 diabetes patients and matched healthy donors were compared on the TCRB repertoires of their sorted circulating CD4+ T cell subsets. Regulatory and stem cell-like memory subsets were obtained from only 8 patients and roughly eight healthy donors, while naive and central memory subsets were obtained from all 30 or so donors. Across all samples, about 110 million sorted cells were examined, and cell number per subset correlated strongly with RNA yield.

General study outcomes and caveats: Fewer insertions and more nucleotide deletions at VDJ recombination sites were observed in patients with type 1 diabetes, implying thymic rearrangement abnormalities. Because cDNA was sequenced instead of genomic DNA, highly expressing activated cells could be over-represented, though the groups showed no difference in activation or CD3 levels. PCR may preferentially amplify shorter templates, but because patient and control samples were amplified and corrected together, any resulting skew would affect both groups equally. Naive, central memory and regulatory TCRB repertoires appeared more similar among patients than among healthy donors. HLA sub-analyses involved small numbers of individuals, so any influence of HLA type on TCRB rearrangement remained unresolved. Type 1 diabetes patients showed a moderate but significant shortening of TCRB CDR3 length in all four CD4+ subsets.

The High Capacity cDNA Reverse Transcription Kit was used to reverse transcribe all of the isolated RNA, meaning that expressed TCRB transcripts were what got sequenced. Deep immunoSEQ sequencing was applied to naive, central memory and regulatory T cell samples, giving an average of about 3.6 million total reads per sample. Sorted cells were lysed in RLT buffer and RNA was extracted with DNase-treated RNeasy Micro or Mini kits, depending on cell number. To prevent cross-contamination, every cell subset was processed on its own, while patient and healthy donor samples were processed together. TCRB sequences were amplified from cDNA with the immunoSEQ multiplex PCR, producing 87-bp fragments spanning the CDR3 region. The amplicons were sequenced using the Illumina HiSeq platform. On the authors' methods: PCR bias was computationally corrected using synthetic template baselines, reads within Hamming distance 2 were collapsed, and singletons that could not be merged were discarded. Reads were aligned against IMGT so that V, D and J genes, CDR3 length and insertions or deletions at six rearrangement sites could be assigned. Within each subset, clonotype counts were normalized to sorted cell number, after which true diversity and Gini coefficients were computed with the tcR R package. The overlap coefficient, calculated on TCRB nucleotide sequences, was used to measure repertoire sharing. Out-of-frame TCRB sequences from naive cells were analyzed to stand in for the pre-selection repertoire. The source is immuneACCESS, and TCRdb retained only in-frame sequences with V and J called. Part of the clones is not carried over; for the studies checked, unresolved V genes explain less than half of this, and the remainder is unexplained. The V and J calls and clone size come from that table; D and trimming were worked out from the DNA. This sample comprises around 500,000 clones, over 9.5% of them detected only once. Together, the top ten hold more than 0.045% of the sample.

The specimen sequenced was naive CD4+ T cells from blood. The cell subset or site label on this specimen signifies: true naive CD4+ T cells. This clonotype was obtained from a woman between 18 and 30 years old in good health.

At the DNA level, the sequence is TGTGCCAGCAGCCCCGACAGGGGGCTGGGGACAGATACGCAGTATTTT. It specifies CASSPDRGLGTDTQYF. The rearrangement joined TRBV2 to TRBJ2-3, with TRBD1 matching 10 junction bases. Reading from cysteine to phenylalanine, the CDR3 counts 16 amino acids. Of all the DNA, just the CDR3 is kept, 48 bases in frame from base 1. Germline trimming amounts to 6 bases on V and 3 bases on J, with 9 as the count of junction bases outside the gene matches. CDR1 and CDR2 were assigned from the germline V gene as SNHLY and FYNNEI. This CDR3, with the reference TRBV2 and TRBJ2-3 proteins standing in past its ends, gives the full variable domain EPEVTQTPSHQVTQMGQEVILRCVPISNHLYFYWYRQILGQKVEFLVSFYNNEISEKSEIFDDQFSVERPDGSNFTLKIRSTKLEDSAMYFCASSPDRGLGTDTQYFGPGTRLTVL.